This T cell receptor beta chain stems from a study of long-term antiretroviral therapy in people with HIV (dated 2022 in TCRdb). With respect to the entire study: The earliest samples were collected approximately a decade before the 2015 WHO recommendation for immediate ART, a period when ART was typically delayed until CD4 counts fell. No cross-contamination during QIAcube processing was shown when test extractions of a monoclonal T-cell line were performed alongside about 30 polyclonal samples. This retrospective serial study examined whether starting ART and sustained HIV suppression were associated with changes in the composition and diversity of the TRB repertoire in peripheral blood. A total of over 150 cryopreserved PBMC samples came from approximately 30 adults with confirmed HIV infection and were collected serially over a mean of about six years (range 1-12). Eleven of the 30 participants with HIV were female.

A note on this clone: No cognate antigen has been identified for it. The record has no base qualities; no much larger clone is one base away.

What the work shows at the level of the full study, not this receptor alone: The samples span the years 2004 to 2017, and the ART regimens used at that time may not be as effective as current regimens. Narrower CDR3 length ranges were observed in HIV repertoires than in controls, and an antigen-experienced repertoire with only a slight naive shift after ART was suggested by the network structure. At every time point, the repertoire was dominated by expanded TRB clones first identified before ART initiation, although this dominance fluctuated and, in many PLHIV, declined after ART. Limited PBMC availability meant only the TCR beta chain was sequenced, without alpha chain pairing. Because pre-ART samples had limited cell numbers, profiling was done on unsorted PBMC rather than on sorted CD4+ and CD8+ T cells. No data were available on ART adherence, viral resistance or therapy changes, limiting inferences about post-ART repertoire changes. Starting ART was linked to a significant rise in TRB diversity, yet even with long-term ART the diversity remained significantly lower than in transplant donor controls.

CDR1 and CDR2 are drawn from the germline V gene: SNHLY, FYNNEI. Spanning cysteine to phenylalanine, the CDR3 consists of 14 amino acids. Only the CDR3 DNA stays, 42 bases, in frame from base 1. Trimming costs V 3 bases and J 8 bases, and their ends lie 16 bases apart. The immunoSEQ hsTCRB v3.0 assay was used at survey level resolution to sequence the TRB variable region. The targeted TRB sequencing depth was about 40,000-50,000 T-cell genomes per sample. Pooled TRB libraries were sequenced on an Illumina MiSeq with a v3 150-cycle kit. The original pipeline was this. Analysis of repertoires was carried out in R inside a reproducible Nextflow workflow spanning QC, data transformation and analysis. LymphoSeq2, an R package for exploring AIRR-Seq data, was used to implement custom analyses. After excluding a handful of samples that yielded fewer than 5000 total TRB sequences, some 180 HIV repertoires remained for analysis. Among the approximately 190 HIV repertoires that were kept, roughly 58 were collected before ART initiation and roughly 130 were collected after ART initiation. Repertoires were downsampled to 5000 TRB nucleotide sequences, and summary statistics were averaged over 100 downsampling iterations. The analysis kept only TRB sequences whose CDR3 regions were at least seven amino acids long. A Shannon entropy-derived clonality score and the Gini coefficient were used to measure diversity. In the repertoire networks, any two of the top 5000 CDR3 amino acid sequences were linked whenever the two sequences differed by an edit distance of one. GLIPH2 predicted antigen specificity groups and MHC restriction for TRB CDR3 amino acid sequences. CDR3 amino acid sequences were matched against VDJdb and McPAS-TCR to flag known CMV, EBV, HIV or tissue antigen associations. Pre-ART, post-ART and control groups were compared with Wilcoxon signed-rank tests and Holm-Bonferroni correction. The table was pulled from immuneACCESS by TCRdb, which kept in-frame rearrangements only. Such tables lose some clones; where checked, under half of the loss comes from unresolved V genes, and the rest has no known cause. From that table come the V and J calls and clone size; the DNA was used to work out D and trimming. Recorded for this sample are about 20,000 clones; 80% to 95% of them occurred a single time. The ten largest account for around 7% of the sample.

To be included, a participant needed at least one PBMC sample from before ART initiation plus at least two post-ART samples. All participants with HIV were treated in the United States of America. Cryopreserved samples of 1-10 million PBMC were thawed and washed before DNA extraction. At the time of the earliest PBMC sample, participants with HIV were aged between about 23 and 55 years. PBMC samples were contributed by each participant from 1-4 timepoints before ART initiation and 2-8 timepoints after ART initiation, with a median of 7 samples. Serial HIV viral load, CD4+ T-cell count, ART history and demographic data were obtained for every participant. Genomic DNA was extracted from unsorted PBMC with a Qiagen kit on a QIAcube, with processing performed in batches of 12 samples.

Rearrangement joined TRBV2 to TRBJ1-2; the best D guess is TRBD1, with 5 bases matching. The input for sequencing was unsorted PBMCs, taken 4.4 years after starting antiretroviral therapy. The TCR was taken from a woman in her fifties or sixties with HIV. The bases are TGTGCCAGCAGTGATCTTTCGACAGTATTAGGCTACACCTTC. Its protein reads: CASSDLSTVLGYTF.